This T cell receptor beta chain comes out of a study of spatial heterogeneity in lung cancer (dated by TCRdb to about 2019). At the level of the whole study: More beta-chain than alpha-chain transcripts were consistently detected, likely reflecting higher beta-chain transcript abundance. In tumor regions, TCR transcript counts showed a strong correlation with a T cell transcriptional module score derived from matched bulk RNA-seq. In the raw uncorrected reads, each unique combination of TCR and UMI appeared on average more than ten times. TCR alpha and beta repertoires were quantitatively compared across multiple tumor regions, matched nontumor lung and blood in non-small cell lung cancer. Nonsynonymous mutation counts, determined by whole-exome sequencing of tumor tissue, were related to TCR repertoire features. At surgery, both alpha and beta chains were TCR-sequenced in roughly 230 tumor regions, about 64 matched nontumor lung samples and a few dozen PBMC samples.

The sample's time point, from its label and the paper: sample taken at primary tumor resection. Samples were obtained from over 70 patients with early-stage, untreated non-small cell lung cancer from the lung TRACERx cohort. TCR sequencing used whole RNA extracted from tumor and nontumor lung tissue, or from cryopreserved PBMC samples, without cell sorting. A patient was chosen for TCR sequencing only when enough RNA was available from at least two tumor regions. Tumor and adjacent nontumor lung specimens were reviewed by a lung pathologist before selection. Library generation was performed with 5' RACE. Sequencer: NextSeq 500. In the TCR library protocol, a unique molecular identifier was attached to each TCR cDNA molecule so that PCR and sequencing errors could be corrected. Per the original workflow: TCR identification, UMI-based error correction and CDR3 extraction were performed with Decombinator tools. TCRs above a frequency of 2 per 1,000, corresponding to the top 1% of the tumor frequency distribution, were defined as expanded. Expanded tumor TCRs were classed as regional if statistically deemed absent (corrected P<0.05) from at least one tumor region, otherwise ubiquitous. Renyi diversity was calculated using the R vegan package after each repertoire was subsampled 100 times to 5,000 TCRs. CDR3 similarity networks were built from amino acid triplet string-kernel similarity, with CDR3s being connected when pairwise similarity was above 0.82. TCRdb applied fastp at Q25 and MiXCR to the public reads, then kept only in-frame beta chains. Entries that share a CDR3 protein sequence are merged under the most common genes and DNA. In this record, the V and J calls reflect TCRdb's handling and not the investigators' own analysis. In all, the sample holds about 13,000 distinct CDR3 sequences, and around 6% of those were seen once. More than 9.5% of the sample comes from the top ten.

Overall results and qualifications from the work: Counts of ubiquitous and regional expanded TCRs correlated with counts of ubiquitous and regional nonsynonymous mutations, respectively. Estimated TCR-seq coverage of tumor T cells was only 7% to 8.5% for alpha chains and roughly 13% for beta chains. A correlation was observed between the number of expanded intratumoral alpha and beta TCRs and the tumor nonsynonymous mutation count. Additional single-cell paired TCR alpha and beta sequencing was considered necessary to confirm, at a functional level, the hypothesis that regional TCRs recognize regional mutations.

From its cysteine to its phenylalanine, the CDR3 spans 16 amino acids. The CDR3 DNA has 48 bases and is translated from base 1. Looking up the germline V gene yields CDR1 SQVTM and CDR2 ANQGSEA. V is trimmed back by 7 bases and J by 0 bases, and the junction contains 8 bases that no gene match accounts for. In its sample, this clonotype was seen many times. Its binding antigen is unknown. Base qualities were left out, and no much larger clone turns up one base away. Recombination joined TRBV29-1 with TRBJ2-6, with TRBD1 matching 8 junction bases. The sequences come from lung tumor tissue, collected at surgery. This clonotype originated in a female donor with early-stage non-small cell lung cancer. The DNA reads TGCAGCGCCCTGGACAGGGCCGGCTCTGGGGCCAACGTCCTGACTTTC. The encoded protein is CSALDRAGSGANVLTF. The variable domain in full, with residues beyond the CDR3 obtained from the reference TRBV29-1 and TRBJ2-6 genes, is SAVISQKPSRDICQRGTSLTIQCQVDSQVTMMFWYRQQPGQSLTLIATANQGSEATYESGFVIDKFPISRPNLTFSTLTVSNMSPEDSSIYLCSALDRAGSGANVLTFGAGSRLTVL.